A selection of T cell receptor beta chains follows, all from one sample in a study of beta chain features in type 1 diabetes. Clones were read by immunoSEQ multiplex PCR, and TCRdb kept only the in-frame ones, dropping some. The sample lists about 250,000 clones, 11% to 15% occurring once. The specimen was naive CD4+ T cells from blood. The source is a woman between 40 and 55 years old in good health. Both conserved end residues are part of each CDR3. A D gene is named only where the DNA matches it firmly. Clone size is stated in some rows and not others, as once, few, many or a class when expanded.

CDR3: CASSETGTGGPNEQFF
DNA: TGTGCCAGCAGCGAAACCGGGACAGGGGGCCCCAATGAGCAGTTCTTC
J: TRBJ2-1
D: TRBD1
size: -
V: TRBV9

CDR3: CASSTQRGRDVPSTEAFF
DNA: TGTGCCAGCAGCACACAGAGGGGGCGCGACGTCCCGTCCACTGAAGCTTTCTTT
J: TRBJ1-1
D: TRBD1
size: -
V: TRBV7-9

CDR3: CASSSGGPEAFF
DNA: TGTGCCAGCAGTTCAGGGGGCCCTGAAGCTTTCTTT
J: TRBJ1-1
D: TRBD1
size: -
V: TRBV6-5

CDR3: CSVTGTGFSYEQYF
DNA: TGCAGCGTGACCGGGACAGGATTCTCCTACGAGCAGTACTTC
J: TRBJ2-7
D: TRBD1
size: -
V: TRBV29-1

CDR3: CASSLEAGGLFTDTQYF
DNA: TGTGCCAGCAGCTTAGAGGCGGGGGGGCTTTTCACAGATACGCAGTATTTT
J: TRBJ2-3
D: TRBD2
size: -
V: TRBV7-2

CDR3: CSAYFWARGAFF
DNA: TGCAGCGCCTACTTTTGGGCCAGGGGAGCTTTCTTT
J: TRBJ1-1
D: -
size: -
V: TRBV29-1

CDR3: CASSPESWGRSGYTF
DNA: TGTGCCAGCAGTCCTGAGAGCTGGGGGCGGTCGGGCTACACCTTC
J: TRBJ1-2
D: -
size: few
V: TRBV27

CDR3: CASSVDSNYEQYF
DNA: TGTGCCAGCAGCGTTGACAGCAACTACGAGCAGTACTTC
J: TRBJ2-7
D: -
size: few
V: TRBV9

CDR3: CAIGLDRAREQYF
DNA: TGTGCCATCGGTCTAGACAGGGCCCGCGAGCAGTACTTC
J: TRBJ2-7
D: TRBD1
size: -
V: TRBV6-6

CDR3: CASSLARQGRTDTQYF
DNA: TGTGCCAGCAGCTTAGCGCGACAGGGTAGGACAGATACGCAGTATTTT
J: TRBJ2-3
D: TRBD1
size: -
V: TRBV7-9

CDR3: CASSQDRNQPQHF
DNA: TGCGCCAGCAGCCAAGATCGGAATCAGCCCCAGCATTTT
J: TRBJ1-5
D: -
size: few
V: TRBV4-3

CDR3: CAISDREETQYF
DNA: TGTGCCATCTCGGACAGGGAAGAGACCCAGTACTTC
J: TRBJ2-5
D: TRBD1
size: few
V: TRBV10-3

CDR3: CASSYLGVSTDTQYF
DNA: TGTGCCAGCAGTTACCTGGGAGTTAGCACAGATACGCAGTATTTT
J: TRBJ2-3
D: -
size: few
V: TRBV6-5

CDR3: CASSFRGTDTQYF
DNA: TGTGCCAGCAGCTTCCGCGGCACAGATACGCAGTATTTT
J: TRBJ2-3
D: -
size: -
V: TRBV5-6

CDR3: CALGGGLDEQFF
DNA: TGTGCCCTCGGCGGGGGTTTGGATGAGCAGTTCTTC
J: TRBJ2-1
D: -
size: few
V: TRBV21-1

CDR3: CASSVGLEFPGELFF
DNA: TGTGCCAGCAGCGTAGGTCTAGAGTTTCCCGGGGAGCTGTTTTTT
J: TRBJ2-2
D: -
size: -
V: TRBV9

CDR3: CASSSRQGATEAFF
DNA: TGTGCCAGCAGTTCGAGACAGGGGGCGACTGAAGCTTTCTTT
J: TRBJ1-1
D: TRBD1
size: -
V: TRBV5-4

CDR3: CASSTVARNEQFF
DNA: TGTGCCAGTAGTACTGTCGCTAGAAATGAGCAGTTCTTC
J: TRBJ2-1
D: -
size: few
V: TRBV19

CDR3: CASRRQGGADTQYF
DNA: TGTGCCAGCAGACGACAGGGTGGGGCAGATACGCAGTATTTT
J: TRBJ2-3
D: TRBD1
size: -
V: TRBV2

CDR3: CSSGSHEQYF
DNA: TGCAGTAGCGGGTCGCACGAGCAGTACTTC
J: TRBJ2-7
D: -
size: -
V: TRBV20-1

CDR3: CASSLTGTAIYGYTF
DNA: TGTGCCAGCAGTTTGACCGGGACAGCTATTTATGGCTACACCTTC
J: TRBJ1-2
D: TRBD1
size: -
V: TRBV6-5

CDR3: CASSTSTGVDSPLHF
DNA: TGTGCCAGCAGCACCTCGACAGGAGTAGATTCACCCCTCCACTTT
J: TRBJ1-6
D: -
size: -
V: TRBV9

CDR3: CASSEDIDTEAFF
DNA: TGCGCCAGCAGCGAGGACATAGACACTGAAGCTTTCTTT
J: TRBJ1-1
D: -
size: -
V: TRBV5-1

CDR3: CASSGNTNYGYTF
DNA: TGTGCCAGCAGTGGTAACACAAACTATGGCTACACCTTC
J: TRBJ1-2
D: -
size: -
V: TRBV25-1

CDR3: CASSAQGWDTGELFF
DNA: TGTGCCAGCAGTGCCCAGGGCTGGGACACCGGGGAGCTGTTTTTT
J: TRBJ2-2
D: -
size: -
V: TRBV2

CDR3: CASSQDGKGLRETQYF
DNA: TGTGCCAGCAGCCAAGATGGGAAGGGACTCCGGGAGACCCAGTACTTC
J: TRBJ2-5
D: -
size: -
V: TRBV4-2

CDR3: CASSANQRVFGNTIYF
DNA: TGTGCCAGCAGTGCCAATCAGAGGGTGTTCGGAAACACCATATATTTT
J: TRBJ1-3
D: -
size: once
V: TRBV2

CDR3: CASRTGGQETQYF
DNA: TGTGCCAGCAGAACAGGGGGCCAAGAGACCCAGTACTTC
J: TRBJ2-5
D: TRBD1
size: -
V: TRBV2

CDR3: CSVALAGGPNEQFF
DNA: TGCAGCGTCGCACTAGCGGGGGGCCCCAATGAGCAGTTCTTC
J: TRBJ2-1
D: TRBD2
size: many
V: TRBV29-1

CDR3: CASSKEVGNSGGDTGELFF
DNA: TGTGCCAGCAGCAAAGAAGTGGGAAATAGCGGCGGGGACACCGGGGAGCTGTTTTTT
J: TRBJ2-2
D: -
size: few
V: TRBV21-1

CDR3: CASSTPTDTQYF
DNA: TGTGCCAGCAGTACACCCACAGATACGCAGTATTTT
J: TRBJ2-3
D: -
size: few
V: TRBV6-5

CDR3: CASSLDRGLFYEQYF
DNA: TGTGCCAGCAGCTTGGACAGGGGGCTTTTCTACGAGCAGTACTTC
J: TRBJ2-7
D: TRBD1
size: few
V: TRBV5-4

CDR3: CASSLDGGNQPQHF
DNA: TGCGCCAGCAGCCTGGACGGTGGCAATCAGCCCCAGCATTTT
J: TRBJ1-5
D: -
size: few
V: TRBV5-1

CDR3: CASSHGVAGGPDVYEQYF
DNA: TGTGCCAGCAGTCACGGGGTAGCGGGGGGTCCCGATGTCTACGAGCAGTACTTC
J: TRBJ2-7
D: TRBD2
size: -
V: TRBV9

CDR3: CASSHSLQETQYF
DNA: TGCGCCAGCTCGCACAGCCTCCAAGAGACCCAGTACTTC
J: TRBJ2-5
D: -
size: few
V: TRBV5-1

CDR3: CASSPWTVKNTEAFF
DNA: TGTGCCAGCAGCCCTTGGACAGTCAAGAACACTGAAGCTTTCTTT
J: TRBJ1-1
D: -
size: -
V: TRBV5-6

CDR3: CASRHARERGFYNEQFF
DNA: TGTGCCAGCAGACACGCCCGGGAGCGGGGGTTCTACAATGAGCAGTTCTTC
J: TRBJ2-1
D: TRBD2
size: few
V: TRBV5-5

CDR3: CASSGQGARQETQYF
DNA: TGTGCCAGCAGTGGACAGGGGGCGCGTCAAGAGACCCAGTACTTC
J: TRBJ2-5
D: TRBD1
size: -
V: TRBV6-1

CDR3: CASSGTGEAQETQYF
DNA: TGCGCCAGCTCAGGGACAGGGGAAGCCCAAGAGACCCAGTACTTC
J: TRBJ2-5
D: TRBD1
size: few
V: TRBV10-2

CDR3: CASSPYLGEFDTQYF
DNA: TGTGCCAGCAGCCCCTACCTGGGAGAATTCGATACGCAGTATTTT
J: TRBJ2-3
D: -
size: -
V: TRBV7-6

CDR3: CASSQDSLADTDTQYF
DNA: TGCGCCAGCAGCCAAGACTCACTAGCCGACACAGATACGCAGTATTTT
J: TRBJ2-3
D: -
size: few
V: TRBV4-1

CDR3: CASSPLADQETQYF
DNA: TGTGCCAGCAGCCCTCTAGCGGACCAAGAGACCCAGTACTTC
J: TRBJ2-5
D: TRBD2
size: few
V: TRBV5-5

CDR3: CASSQGLLGGTQYF
DNA: TGCGCCAGCAGTCAGGGACTCCTCGGGGGTACGCAGTATTTT
J: TRBJ2-3
D: -
size: few
V: TRBV4-3

CDR3: CASSPDRGQETQYF
DNA: TGCGCCAGCAGCCCGGACAGGGGCCAAGAGACCCAGTACTTC
J: TRBJ2-5
D: TRBD1
size: -
V: TRBV5-1

CDR3: CASSTIQGTGELFF
DNA: TGTGCCAGCTCAACGATACAGGGCACCGGGGAGCTGTTTTTT
J: TRBJ2-2
D: -
size: -
V: TRBV18

CDR3: CASGGLKHNEQFF
DNA: TGTGCCAGCGGAGGTCTCAAACACAATGAGCAGTTCTTC
J: TRBJ2-1
D: -
size: -
V: TRBV6-5

CDR3: CASSVVGGGASTDTQYF
DNA: TGTGCCAGCAGCGTAGTTGGCGGGGGGGCTTCCACAGATACGCAGTATTTT
J: TRBJ2-3
D: TRBD2
size: few
V: TRBV9

CDR3: CASSRHFRRGTGELFF
DNA: TGTGCCAGTAGTAGGCACTTCCGAAGGGGCACCGGGGAGCTGTTTTTT
J: TRBJ2-2
D: -
size: few
V: TRBV19

CDR3: CATASRGYGYTF
DNA: TGTGCCACAGCAAGCAGGGGCTATGGCTACACCTTC
J: TRBJ1-2
D: -
size: -
V: TRBV6-5

CDR3: CSVPGTGGGNTEAFF
DNA: TGCAGCGTGCCCGGGACAGGGGGCGGGAACACTGAAGCTTTCTTT
J: TRBJ1-1
D: TRBD1
size: -
V: TRBV29-1

CDR3: CASSAVQSTDTQYF
DNA: TGTGCCAGCAGCGCCGTACAAAGCACAGATACGCAGTATTTT
J: TRBJ2-3
D: -
size: -
V: TRBV6-6

CDR3: CSVAARFGKTQYF
DNA: TGCAGCGTTGCCGCCAGGTTCGGTAAGACCCAGTACTTC
J: TRBJ2-5
D: -
size: -
V: TRBV29-1

CDR3: CASTYPGTDTQYF
DNA: TGTGCCAGCACCTACCCCGGGACAGATACGCAGTATTTT
J: TRBJ2-3
D: -
size: -
V: TRBV6-5